The TCR beta chain described here comes from a study of shared clonotypes between healthy human individuals. V shed 0 bases and J shed 14 bases, with 20 bases lying between them. Looked up from germline, CDR1 is MGHRA and CDR2 is YSYEKL. The CDR3 consists of 15 residues. Original handling: Owing to the provision of junction-only sequences devoid of quality scores by immunoSEQ, filtering differed. Sequenced by immunoSEQ multiplex PCR; TCRdb stores in-frame clones only, minus some. That table supplies the V and J calls and clone size; D and trimming were determined from the DNA. The data hold over 2 million clones, with 95% observed a single time. Remarks on this clone: The antigen is not known.

Study-level results: Rarefaction showed sorted-subset sequencing was incomplete despite large depth. The study generally estimated greater richness for naive than memory subsets.

This clonotype was sampled from a man younger than 35 in good health. Sequenced material: naive CD4+ T cells sorted from blood. Described subset: CD45RA+ positively selected. The J gene is TRBJ1-5, the V gene TRBV4-1, with D hard to call. The CDR3 region has the DNA TGCGCCAGCAGCCAAGAGGGCTCGGCTCAAAGACCAAAGCATTTT. Translating it yields CASSQEGSAQRPKHF.